The 20 T cell receptor beta chains presented below share a single source sample, sequenced in a study of T cells in localized non-small cell lung cancer. Sequencing used immunoSEQ multiplex PCR; TCRdb keeps in-frame clones, though not all of them. Among 35,000 to 40,000 clones, about 90% were seen once, and the ten largest hold approximately 6%. The sample was peripheral blood, taken before any cancer treatment. These receptors were taken from a man between 40 and 70 years old with stage I lung adenocarcinoma.

The genes are TRBV18 and TRBJ1-1; D might be TRBD1 (5 bases). Trimming removed 3 bases at V and 4 bases at J, with 12 bases between. The V gene's germline CDR1 is KGHSH and CDR2 LQKENI. There are 14 residues in the CDR3. The CDR3 DNA reads as TGTGCCAGCTCACCCGACGGGGGTGCCACTGAAGCTTTCTTT. It is translated as CASSPDGGATEAFF.

The chain carries TRBV7-9 and TRBJ2-1; tentatively, D is TRBD2 (5 bases). The CDR3 length is 15 residues. The ends were cut back, 2 bases at V and 5 bases at J, with 13 bases in the middle. Germline V gene data show CDR1 as SEHNR and CDR2 as FQNEAQ (reference sequence). As DNA, the CDR3 is TGTGCCAGCAGCTTAACGAGCGGATTCCACAATGAGCAGTTCTTC. Its protein product is CASSLTSGFHNEQFF.

CDR3 in DNA: TGTGCCAGCAGCGCCAGCGGGAGAGACAATGAGCAGTTCTTC. Protein: CASSASGRDNEQFF. The chain couples TRBV11-3 to TRBJ2-1; 8 bases fit TRBD2. With 5 bases clipped from V and 5 bases from J, the junction kept 5 bases outside the gene matches. CDR1 is SGHNT and CDR2 is YENEEA in the germline V gene. The CDR3 is made up of 14 amino acids.

This clone was counted once. The rearrangement joins TRBV5-5 to TRBJ1-5; 7 positions agree with TRBD1. CDR1 SGHKS and CDR2 YYEKEE come from the germline V gene (reference sequence). The CDR3 spans 15 residues. The junction had 3 bases not matched to a gene; V was cut back by 0 bases and J by 3 bases. This CDR3 is CASSLGQGFNQPQHF. CDR3 bases: TGTGCCAGCAGCTTGGGACAGGGTTTCAATCAGCCCCAGCATTTT. The whole variable domain, remainder taken from reference TRBV5-5 and TRBJ1-5, is DAGVTQSPTHLIKTRGQQVTLRCSPISGHKSVSWYQQVLGQGPQFIFQYYEKEERGRGNFPDRFSARQFPNYSSELNVNALLLGDSALYLCASSLGQGFNQPQHFGDGTRLSIL.

The chain couples TRBV4-1 to TRBJ2-3, with a possible D match to TRBD2 (5 bases). The CDR3 has 17 residues. Between the trimmed V and J ends, which lost 0 bases and 4 bases, there was a span of 17 bases. Germline V gives CDR1 MGHRA, CDR2 YSYEKL. The CDR3 nucleotides are TGCGCCAGCAGCCAAGATATGTTGGTCGGGAAGGCAGATACGCAGTATTTT. This gives the protein CASSQDMLVGKADTQYF.

V usage is TRBV2 and J usage is TRBJ2-5; a possible D gene is TRBD1 (6 bases). Trimming shortened V by 2 bases and J by 0 bases, and 7 bases separated the two germline ends. Per germline, CDR1 SNHLY and CDR2 FYNNEI. The CDR3 runs 14 residues. The CDR3 here is CASSENRDQETQYF. The CDR3 DNA reads as TGTGCCAGCAGTGAAAACAGGGACCAAGAGACCCAGTACTTC.

The V gene is TRBV7-9, the J gene TRBJ2-7, with D possibly being TRBD2 (5 bases). Germline assignment: CDR1 SEHNR and CDR2 FQNEAQ (reference sequence). This CDR3 comprises 15 residues. Between the trimmed V and J ends, which lost 1 base and 12 bases, there was a span of 22 bases. The CDR3 sequence: CASSLVGVEAPRGYF. In DNA form, the CDR3 reads TGTGCCAGCAGCTTAGTGGGCGTGGAAGCGCCCCGGGGGTACTTC.

The chain recombines TRBV2 with TRBJ2-5, with 7 nucleotides matching TRBD1. The CDR3 is 13 residues long. CDR1 and CDR2 (germline): SNHLY, FYNNEI. Trimming took 10 bases from V and 5 from J; bases not matched to a gene: 10. The CDR3 region is CATGTAERETQYF. Here the CDR3 DNA reads TGTGCCACCGGGACAGCCGAACGCGAGACCCAGTACTTC.

The chain joins TRBV12-5 to TRBJ1-1; D is perhaps TRBD1 (6 bases). Trimming left V 10 bases short and J 4 bases short, with 16 bases between. Germline lookup yields CDR1 LGHNT and CDR2 FRNRAP. This CDR3 is 13 amino acids long. CDR3 protein: CATNGGGGTEAFF. The CDR3 DNA sequence: TGTGCTACTAATGGCGGAGGGGGCACTGAAGCTTTCTTT.

The chain joins TRBV7-6 to TRBJ1-2; weak D call: TRBD1 (5 bases). This CDR3 spans 13 amino acids. Germline values: CDR1 SGHVS, CDR2 FNYEAQ. Trimming cost V 6 bases and J 5 bases, with 13 bases left between them. CDR3 sequence reads: CASSPDGGYGYTF. The CDR3 DNA reads as TGTGCCAGCAGTCCAGACGGGGGGTATGGCTACACCTTC.

The rearrangement uses TRBV28 and TRBJ1-5, with TRBD1 matching over 8 bases. Germline lookup yields CDR1 MDHEN and CDR2 SYDVKM. This CDR3 is built from 16 residues. V gave up 3 bases and J gave up 7 bases; unmatched junction bases: 11. This CDR3 reads CASSFLGQGIRQPQHF. CDR3 DNA: TGTGCCAGCAGTTTCCTCGGACAGGGAATTAGGCAGCCCCAGCATTTT.

The chain is built from TRBV30 and TRBJ2-3; D is ambiguous. CDR1 is GTSNPN and CDR2 is SVGIG in the germline V gene (reference sequence). V was clipped by 6 bases and J by 6 bases, with 16 bases between them. The CDR3 runs 13 residues. CDR3 in amino acids: CACVPPRVDTQYF. The CDR3 nucleotides read TGTGCCTGCGTACCACCAAGGGTGGATACGCAGTATTTT.

The chain combines TRBV27 with TRBJ2-1; the D gene is possibly TRBD2 (5 bases). Germline-derived CDR1 and CDR2 are MNHEY and SMNVEV (reference sequence). Trimming shortened V by 3 bases and J by 4 bases, and 16 bases separated the two germline ends. This CDR3 comprises 16 residues. The CDR3 bases are TGTGCCAGCAGTTTGGTGCGAACCAGCGGTTACAATGAGCAGTTCTTC. Protein product: CASSLVRTSGYNEQFF.

This chain joins TRBV6-1 and TRBJ1-6; the D is unclear. The CDR3 runs to 14 residues. CDR1 is MNHNS and CDR2 is SASEGT in the germline V gene. The V end was cut by 7 bases, the J end by 2 bases, with 9 bases between. The CDR3, as DNA: TGTGCCAGCATGGCAGGAGCCTATAATTCACCCCTCCACTTT. Encoded protein: CASMAGAYNSPLHF.

The gene calls are TRBV6-1 and TRBJ2-3; 8 bases align to TRBD2. The CDR3 consists of 14 residues. The ends lost 11 bases at V and 2 bases at J; junction bases unmatched: 9. Germline V gene lookup returns CDR1 MNHNS and CDR2 SASEGT. The DNA of the CDR3 is TGTGCCGGCCGTCTAGCGGGTTTCACAGATACGCAGTATTTT. Its translation is CAGRLAGFTDTQYF.

CDR3 amino acids: CAWSVKRGNTGELFF. The CDR3 DNA reads as TGTGCCTGGAGTGTGAAGAGGGGGAACACCGGGGAGCTGTTTTTT. The chain employs TRBV30 and TRBJ2-2; D tentatively fits TRBD1 or TRBD2 (5 bases each). The CDR3 has 15 amino acids. Germline V CDR1 and CDR2: GTSNPN, SVGIG (reference sequence). V was trimmed by 0 bases and J by 1 base, leaving 9 bases between them.

This chain uses TRBV7-9 with TRBJ2-1; no reliable D call. Germline-derived CDR1 and CDR2 are SEHNR and FQNEAQ (reference sequence). Trimming left V 1 base short and J 8 bases short, with 9 bases between. The CDR3 runs to 13 residues. The CDR3 is CASSLVGDHEQFF. The DNA of the CDR3 is TGTGCCAGCAGCTTAGTTGGCGACCATGAGCAGTTCTTC. Variable domain in full (rest from reference TRBV7-9 and TRBJ2-1): DTGVSQNPRHKITKRGQNVTFRCDPISEHNRLYWYRQTLGQGPEFLTYFQNEAQLEKSRLLSDRFSAERPKGSFSTLEIQRTEQGDSAMYLCASSLVGDHEQFFGPGTRLTVL.

The CDR3 spells CASSILLGGGKNEQFF. In DNA form, the CDR3 reads TGTGCCAGTAGTATACTCCTTGGGGGGGGGAAGAATGAGCAGTTCTTC. V gene TRBV19 combines with J gene TRBJ2-1, with 7 nucleotides matching TRBD2. Germline V CDR1 and CDR2: LNHDA, SQIVND (reference sequence). J gave up 7 bases and V 2 bases, and 11 bases lay outside the gene matches. The CDR3 is 16 residues long.

This clone was detected a few times. This sequence joins TRBV27 and TRBJ1-2; 10 nucleotides match TRBD1. Germline V gene sequence: CDR1 MNHEY, CDR2 SMNVEV (reference sequence). V lost 4 bases to trimming and J lost 3 bases; unmatched junction nucleotides: 5. The CDR3 is made up of 15 amino acids. The CDR3 nucleotides are TGTGCCAGCAGTTCACCGGGACAGGGGCACTATGGCTACACCTTC. Its protein is CASSSPGQGHYGYTF.

The CDR3 reads CASSMVTAYNEQFF. As DNA, the CDR3 is TGTGCCAGTAGTATGGTGACAGCCTACAATGAGCAGTTCTTC. This rearrangement joins TRBV19 to TRBJ2-1; D is possibly TRBD1 (5 bases). The germline V gene encodes CDR1 LNHDA and CDR2 SQIVND (reference sequence). The CDR3 sequence is 14 residues long. The V gene lost 3 bases and the J gene lost 2 bases, with 8 bases spanning the gap.